The present T cell receptor (beta chain) was sequenced within a study of cytomegalovirus exposure and HLA in healthy donors. It was with 60 Vbeta and 13 Jbeta primers that the PCR ran. Sequencing was performed with immunoSEQ multiplex PCR; in TCRdb, only in-frame clones are kept and a portion is missing. The profile shows some 98,000 clones, about four fifths of them singletons. Notes on the study in general: Presence/absence analyses treated sequencing depth as roughly uniform across donors. A later analysis showed that HLA-associated TCR beta chains had undergone more clonal expansion than equally common others. Usually a TCR sequence was rare, but some public TCRs were found in many donors.

About this clone itself: Its antigen is undetermined.

Healthy bone marrow donors supplied every sample. Trimming at V came to 4 bases and at J to 5 bases, leaving 7 bases not matched to a gene. The CDR3 has 15 residues. Germline CDR1 reads SGHRS; CDR2 reads YFSETQ. This chain links TRBV5-1 with TRBJ2-5; 11 nucleotides align to TRBD1. What was sequenced was PBMCs. The source of this sequence is a female donor in good health and CMV-seropositive. In DNA, the CDR3 is TGCGCCAGCAGCATGGACAGGGGGCTGGGGGAGACCCAGTACTTC. Its translation is CASSMDRGLGETQYF.